This T cell receptor (beta chain) comes out of a study of T cells after yellow fever vaccination. Researchers made TCR cDNA using 5'RACE template switching, and this step added a universal primer site and UMIs. TCRdb re-analysed the 5' RACE reads in MiXCR, keeping a single row per CDR3 protein. The sample contains 500,000 to 650,000 distinct CDR3 sequences, 17% of which appear only once. Germline CDR1 and CDR2: SGHTA and FQGNSA. CDR3 length: 12 residues. V lost 4 bases to trimming and J lost 5 bases, with 8 bases between them. The sample consisted of PBMCs, taken around 5 days after the first yellow fever vaccination. The sequence derives from a man younger than 35 who received the YFV17D yellow fever vaccine. The rearrangement uses TRBV7-2 and TRBJ1-2; D is uncertain. The CDR3 spells CASSSPQYGYTF. The CDR3, as DNA: TGTGCCAGCAGCTCTCCACAGTATGGCTACACCTTC.